These T cell receptor beta chains were read from a single sample in a study of blood T cell repertoires in COVID-19. This table comes from immunoSEQ multiplex PCR, and its TCRdb copy is limited to in-frame clones, with some not included. Seen here are about 410,000 clones, approximately 90% observed once, and the top ten hold around 1.5%. The sequenced material came from peripheral blood. The receptors shown here come from a woman in her thirties or forties with COVID-19, enrolled during active disease. The CDR3 runs from the conserved cysteine through the conserved F or W. D genes are given only for firm matches. Size tells how often a clone was seen (once, few, many) or the class of an expanded clone, and some rows leave it out.

clone size,V gene,J gene,D gene,CDR3 protein,CDR3 DNA
.,TRBV20-1,TRBJ1-1,.,CSASWGREAFF,TGCAGTGCTAGCTGGGGCCGGGAAGCTTTCTTT
.,TRBV27,TRBJ1-1,.,CASSYPYRMNTEAFF,TGTGCCAGCAGTTACCCATACAGGATGAACACTGAAGCTTTCTTT
.,TRBV28,TRBJ2-3,.,CASSLGASDTQYF,TGTGCCAGCAGTTTAGGGGCTTCAGATACGCAGTATTTT
once,TRBV9,TRBJ2-3,.,CASSVGVSTDTQYF,TGTGCCAGCAGCGTAGGAGTGAGCACAGATACGCAGTATTTT
.,TRBV7-2,TRBJ1-3,.,CASSPRLVGSGNTIYF,TGTGCCAGCAGCCCACGGTTAGTTGGCTCTGGAAACACCATATATTTT
.,TRBV5-1,TRBJ2-3,.,CASSLLPADTQYF,TGCGCCAGCAGCTTGCTCCCAGCAGATACGCAGTATTTT
.,TRBV7-3,TRBJ2-5,TRBD1,CASSLSPTGDGTQYF,TGTGCCAGCAGCTTAAGTCCCACAGGGGATGGGACCCAGTACTTC
.,TRBV6-2/TRBV6-3,TRBJ1-5,.,CASSRGGGNQPQHF,TGTGCCAGCAGTCGGGGGGGTGGCAATCAGCCCCAGCATTTT
.,TRBV6-2/TRBV6-3,TRBJ2-5,.,CASSWVYGEITATQETQYF,TGTGCCAGCAGTTGGGTTTACGGGGAAATAACTGCCACCCAAGAGACCCAGTACTTC
.,TRBV7-2,TRBJ1-6,.,CASSFRDTSYNSPLHF,TGTGCCAGCAGCTTTCGGGACACCAGTTATAATTCACCCCTCCACTTT
.,TRBV28,TRBJ1-2,.,CASSDGNYGYTF,TGTGCCAGCAGTGACGGGAACTATGGCTACACCTTC
once,TRBV29-1,TRBJ1-4,TRBD1,CSAAGTGIEKLFF,TGCAGCGCGGCCGGGACAGGCATTGAAAAACTGTTTTTT